Below, 25 T cell receptor beta chains from the same sample are listed, as sequenced in a study of OX40 agonist ivuxolimab in advanced cancers. Profiled with immunoSEQ multiplex PCR; TCRdb holds only in-frame clones, not every one. The sample yields 53,000 or so clones, 65% to 85% seen once. The sequencing here drew on CD4+ or CD8+ T cells sorted from blood, taken in a trial of the OX40 agonist ivuxolimab. Every receptor here comes from an adult with an advanced solid tumor such as melanoma, head and neck, liver or kidney cancer.

This clone was detected only once. The chain joins TRBV7-7 to TRBJ1-6; D perhaps matches TRBD1 (5 bases). The CDR3 loop spans 13 amino acids. V was cut by 5 bases and J by 5 bases, with 7 bases left in between. Germline assignment: CDR1 SSHAT and CDR2 FNYEAQ (reference sequence). In nucleotides, the CDR3 is TGTGCCAGCAGCGAGGGGAATAATTCACCCCTCCACTTT. Its translation is CASSEGNNSPLHF.

The rearrangement joins TRBV27 to TRBJ2-7; 13 bases align to TRBD2. The CDR3 consists of 16 residues. The ends lost 7 bases at V and 4 bases at J; junction bases unmatched: 10. Germline V CDR1 and CDR2: MNHEY, SMNVEV (reference sequence). CDR3 in amino acids: CASNGLAGASGYEQYF. The CDR3 nucleotides read TGTGCCAGCAACGGACTAGCGGGAGCTAGTGGGTACGAGCAGTACTTC.

This clone appeared a single time. This chain joins TRBV7-9 and TRBJ2-7; the D is unclear. Germline lookup yields CDR1 SEHNR and CDR2 FQNEAQ (reference sequence). V shed 5 bases and J shed 7 bases, with 9 bases lying between them. The CDR3 runs to 11 residues. CDR3 DNA: TGTGCCAGCAGCCTAATGGGAGAGCAGTACTTC. Translation gives CASSLMGEQYF. Drawing the rest from reference TRBV7-9 and TRBJ2-7, the complete variable domain is DTGVSQNPRHKITKRGQNVTFRCDPISEHNRLYWYRQTLGQGPEFLTYFQNEAQLEKSRLLSDRFSAERPKGSFSTLEIQRTEQGDSAMYLCASSLMGEQYFGPGTRLTVT.

The chain combines TRBV6-1 with TRBJ2-2, with 7 positions matching TRBD1. V lost 1 base and J lost 6; bases outside the gene matches: 8. The CDR3 has 16 amino acids. Germline CDR1 is MNHNS and CDR2 is SASEGT. The CDR3 loop reads CASSEGAGGYPGELFF. CDR3 sequence (DNA): TGTGCCAGCAGTGAAGGGGCAGGGGGATATCCCGGGGAGCTGTTTTTT.

The table lists this clone with a few counts. V usage is TRBV18 and J usage is TRBJ2-3; 11 bases are a match to TRBD2. V was pared by 4 bases and J by 3 bases, with 3 bases of the junction left unmatched. The CDR3 has 15 residues. Germline CDR1 is KGHSH and CDR2 is LQKENI. CDR3 amino acids: CASSLAGGRTDTQYF. CDR3 bases: TGTGCCAGCTCACTAGCGGGAGGGCGAACAGATACGCAGTATTTT.

This sequence joins TRBV28 and TRBJ2-1; D might be TRBD2 (6 bases). Trimming took 10 bases from V and 9 from J, leaving 22 bases between them. The V gene's germline CDR1 is MDHEN and CDR2 SYDVKM. CDR3 length: 14 amino acids. DNA of the CDR3: TGTGCCACCATCCTCGGCGGGATTCGAGGTGAGCAGTTCTTC. Protein product: CATILGGIRGEQFF.

This clone is termed medium-sized. This chain uses TRBV11-3 with TRBJ1-1; possibly TRBD1 for D (5 bases). This CDR3 is 14 amino acids long. Trimming pared 5 bases from V and 4 bases from J, leaving 14 bases between. CDR1 and CDR2 (germline): SGHNT, YENEEA. Here the CDR3 DNA reads TGTGCCAGCAGCCTGCGAGGGGATCTCACTGAAGCTTTCTTT. Translation: CASSLRGDLTEAFF. Variable domain in full (rest from reference TRBV11-3 and TRBJ1-1): EAGVVQSPRYKIIEKKQPVAFWCNPISGHNTLYWYLQNLGQGPELLIRYENEEAVDDSQLPKDRFSAERLKGVDSTLKIQPAELGDSAVYLCASSLRGDLTEAFFGQGTRLTVV.

The chain combines TRBV6-1 with TRBJ2-2; D unclear. The CDR3 consists of 16 residues. V lost 0 bases and J lost 0, with 8 bases in between. The germline V gene has CDR1 MNHNS and CDR2 SASEGT. The chain's CDR3 is CASSEALATNTGELFF. Here the CDR3 DNA reads TGTGCCAGCAGTGAAGCGTTGGCTACGAACACCGGGGAGCTGTTTTTT.

The V and J genes are TRBV6-5 and TRBJ1-2, with no clear D. Germline CDR1 is MNHEY and CDR2 is SVGAGI. The CDR3 covers 14 residues. The V end lost 0 bases, the J end lost 4 bases, and 9 bases lay between the germline ends. CDR3 protein: CASSYSKWPYGYTF. Here the CDR3 DNA reads TGTGCCAGCAGTTACTCCAAATGGCCCTATGGCTACACCTTC.

The chain is built from TRBV7-8 and TRBJ2-7; 7 nucleotides align to TRBD2. The CDR3 contains 14 residues. Germline V gene data show CDR1 as SGHVS and CDR2 as FQNEAQ. V lost 7 bases and J lost 2; bases outside the gene matches: 8. DNA of the CDR3: TGTGCCAGCACCAGCTTGCGGGGGACCTACGAGCAGTACTTC. The encoded protein is CASTSLRGTYEQYF.

The rearrangement uses TRBV5-6 and TRBJ1-3, with D hard to call. Germline V gives CDR1 SGHDT, CDR2 YYEEEE. V lost 4 bases to trimming and J lost 0 bases, with 8 bases between them. The CDR3 extends over 14 amino acids. CDR3 protein: CASSPSLSGNTIYF. CDR3 sequence (DNA): TGTGCCAGCAGCCCAAGCCTCTCTGGAAACACCATATATTTT. The full variable domain, with the rest looked up from reference TRBV5-6 and TRBJ1-3, is DAGVTQSPTHLIKTRGQQVTLRCSPKSGHDTVSWYQQALGQGPQFIFQYYEEEERQRGNFPDRFSGHQFPNYSSELNVNALLLGDSALYLCASSPSLSGNTIYFGEGSWLTVV.

The chain joins TRBV5-1 to TRBJ2-5, with no clear D. Germline V CDR1 and CDR2: SGHRS, YFSETQ. The CDR3 runs 14 residues. V lost 4 bases, J lost 2 bases, and 12 bases lay in between. CDR3 bases: TGCGCCAGCAGCCCCACGACTCTTCAAGAGACCCAGTACTTC. It specifies CASSPTTLQETQYF. Full variable domain (outside the CDR3, taken from reference TRBV5-1 and TRBJ2-5): KAGVTQTPRYLIKTRGQQVTLSCSPISGHRSVSWYQQTPGQGLQFLFEYFSETQRNKGNFPGRFSGRQFSNSRSEMNVSTLELGDSALYLCASSPTTLQETQYFGPGTRLLVL.

V usage is TRBV27 and J usage is TRBJ2-3, with D maybe TRBD1 (6 bases). Germline CDR1 MNHEY, CDR2 SMNVEV (reference sequence). CDR3 length: 13 residues. Trimming stripped 5 bases from V and 10 bases from J, with 16 bases between. CDR3 in amino acids: CASSPPQGRAQYF. CDR3 coding DNA: TGTGCCAGCAGTCCCCCACAGGGTAGGGCGCAGTATTTT.

V and J are TRBV10-1 and TRBJ1-1; 7 bases agree with TRBD1. CDR1 and CDR2 (germline): WNHNN, SYGVQD (reference sequence). V shed 3 bases and J 6 bases; nucleotides not matched to a gene: 10. This CDR3 is 15 amino acids long. In DNA, the CDR3 is TGCGCCAGCAGTGAACATCAGGGGGGAGGGCCTGAAGCTTTCTTT. Its translation is CASSEHQGGGPEAFF.

The rearrangement joins TRBV7-9 to TRBJ2-1; no firm D call. The V and J ends lost 5 bases and 10 bases respectively, with 12 bases between them. Germline V gives CDR1 SEHNR, CDR2 FQNEAQ (reference sequence). CDR3 length: 12 amino acids. The CDR3 is CASSPPSGEQFF. The DNA of the CDR3 is TGTGCCAGCAGCCCACCCTCCGGGGAGCAGTTCTTC.

This sequence joins TRBV6-1 and TRBJ1-1, with D unclear. The V gene lost 0 bases and the J gene lost 1 base, with 9 bases spanning the gap. Germline V gives CDR1 MNHNS, CDR2 SASEGT. This CDR3 contains 15 residues. The CDR3 DNA is TGTGCCAGCAGTGAAGCGCTTCGGCAGAACACTGAAGCTTTCTTT. Translation gives CASSEALRQNTEAFF.

The sample holds a few counts of this clone. The V call is TRBV16, the J call TRBJ2-2; D is perhaps TRBD2 (5 bases). Trimming shortened V by 0 bases and J by 3 bases, and 11 bases separated the two germline ends. The CDR3 loop spans 16 amino acids. The V gene's germline CDR1 is KGHSY and CDR2 FQNENV. CDR3 residues: CASSQSGGGDTGELFF. The CDR3 DNA is TGTGCCAGCAGCCAATCTGGCGGAGGTGACACCGGGGAGCTGTTTTTT.

The chain combines TRBV18 with TRBJ2-3, with no clear D. Trimming took 0 bases from V and 0 from J, leaving 4 bases between them. This CDR3 has 14 amino acids. Germline V gives CDR1 KGHSH, CDR2 LQKENI. CDR3 bases: TGTGCCAGCTCACCACCCTCTAGCACAGATACGCAGTATTTT. Translation gives CASSPPSSTDTQYF.

The chain uses TRBV11-2 and TRBJ2-7; D perhaps matches TRBD2 (6 bases). The V end was cut by 4 bases, the J end by 1 base, with 14 bases between. This CDR3 is 15 amino acids long. Germline-derived CDR1 and CDR2 are SGHAT and FQNNGV. CDR3 DNA: TGTGCCAGCAGCTCTTGGGACTCGATATCCTACGAGCAGTACTTC. It encodes CASSSWDSISYEQYF.

J is TRBJ1-1 and V is TRBV18; D is unresolved. Germline assignment: CDR1 KGHSH and CDR2 LQKENI. This CDR3 region has 14 residues. V lost 2 bases and J lost 5, with 12 bases in between. This CDR3 reads CASSPGAARTEAFF. In DNA, the CDR3 is TGTGCCAGCTCACCAGGAGCAGCCAGGACTGAAGCTTTCTTT.

This chain links TRBV25-1 with TRBJ1-6; a possible D gene is TRBD1 (6 bases). Trimming pared 8 bases from V and 7 bases from J, leaving 9 bases between. CDR1 is MGHDK, CDR2 SYGVNS, per germline. There are 12 residues in the CDR3. CDR3 DNA sequence: TGTGCCAGCGAGGGGGGAAATTCACCCCTCCACTTT. Protein sequence: CASEGGNSPLHF. Full variable domain (rest looked up from reference TRBV25-1 and TRBJ1-6): EADIYQTPRYLVIGTGKKITLECSQTMGHDKMYWYQQDPGMELHLIHYSYGVNSTEKGDLSSESTVSRIRTEHFPLTLESARPSHTSQYLCASEGGNSPLHFGNGTRLTVT.

The rearrangement links TRBV5-4 to TRBJ2-1, with D tentatively TRBD1 (7 bases). The germline gives CDR1 SGHNT, CDR2 YYREEE (reference sequence). The CDR3 spans 15 residues. The V gene lost 0 bases and the J gene lost 7 bases, with 14 bases spanning the gap. The CDR3 sequence is CASSLGQGGQNEQFF. DNA for the CDR3: TGTGCCAGCAGCTTGGGCCAGGGGGGACAAAATGAGCAGTTCTTC.

V usage is TRBV6-5 and J usage is TRBJ1-1; 9 bases are shared with TRBD1. V was clipped by 5 bases and J by 3 bases; unmatched bases: 7. Germline V gene sequence: CDR1 MNHEY, CDR2 SVGAGI. The CDR3 totals 15 residues. The CDR3 reads CASSPTGGTDTEAFF. The DNA of the CDR3 is TGTGCCAGCAGTCCGACAGGGGGGACGGACACTGAAGCTTTCTTT.

This sequence joins TRBV7-9 and TRBJ2-7, with 9 nucleotides matching TRBD1. This CDR3 contains 12 residues. V was clipped by 11 bases and J by 3 bases; unmatched bases: 5. In germline, CDR1 is SEHNR, CDR2 FQNEAQ (reference sequence). CDR3 coding DNA: TGTGCCGTTTTGGGACAGGGCTACGAGCAGTACTTC. Its protein product is CAVLGQGYEQYF.

V usage is TRBV5-1 and J usage is TRBJ2-3, with 7 positions matching TRBD2. Germline assignment: CDR1 SGHRS and CDR2 YFSETQ. V lost 0 bases to trimming and J lost 2 bases; unmatched junction nucleotides: 6. CDR3 size: 16 residues. Here the CDR3 reads CASSLGRGTYTDTQYF. CDR3 sequence (DNA): TGCGCCAGCAGCTTGGGGCGGGGGACTTACACAGATACGCAGTATTTT.